The entry below describes one T cell receptor beta chain. Its antigen is not identified. The sample is drawn from a study of PD-L1 blockade in urothelial cancer. Study in general: About 90% of the roughly 29 patients comprised males who had bladder-origin urothelial cancer. Analysis of the blood was performed 3 weeks (second dose) and 6 weeks after treatment start. T cells numbered a median of 141,255 in the blood samples.

General observations from the study: Durable benefit was linked to greater 3-week expansion of tumor-associated blood clones.

Assay used: immunoSEQ multiplex PCR; TCRdb lists only in-frame clones, some missing. The sample shows 40,000 to 60,000 clones, 79% of them seen only once. Noted time point: pretreatment peripheral blood. This receptor was identified in an older man with urothelial cancer. The material sequenced was PBMCs, taken around atezolizumab (anti-PD-L1) treatment.

The CDR3, as DNA: TGTGCCAGCAGTGAAGAACAGGTCTTTCAAGAGACCCAGTACTTC. Its protein is CASSEEQVFQETQYF. The chain has TRBV6-1 and TRBJ2-5; D might be TRBD1 (5 bases). Germline assignment: CDR1 MNHNS and CDR2 SASEGT. The CDR3 is 15 amino acids. Deletions cut 1 base from V and 2 bases from J, with 11 bases between.